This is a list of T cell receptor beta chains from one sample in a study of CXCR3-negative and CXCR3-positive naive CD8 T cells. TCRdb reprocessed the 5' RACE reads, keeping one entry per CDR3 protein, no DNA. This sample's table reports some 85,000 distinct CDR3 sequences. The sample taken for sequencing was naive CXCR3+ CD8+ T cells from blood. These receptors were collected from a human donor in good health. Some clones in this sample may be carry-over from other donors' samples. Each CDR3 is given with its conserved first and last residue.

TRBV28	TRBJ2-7	CASRFGPGLIYEQYF
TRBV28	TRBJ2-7	CASSPLAETSYEQYF
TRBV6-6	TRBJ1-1	CASRSLPRTEAFF
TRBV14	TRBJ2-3	CASSPGGGPYTDTQYF
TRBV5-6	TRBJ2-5	CAGSPRFGLAGSETQYF
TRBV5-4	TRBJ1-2	CASSLGQPSFYGYTF
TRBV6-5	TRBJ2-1	CASSYSVFLREGKNEQFF
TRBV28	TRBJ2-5	CASTLGMVETQYF
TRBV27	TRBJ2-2	CASSLWGTTGELFF
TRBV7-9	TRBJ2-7	CASSPDVPGEQYF
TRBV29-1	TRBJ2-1	CSVEDPRERGHSYNEQFF
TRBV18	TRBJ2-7	CASSPSLLTYEQYF
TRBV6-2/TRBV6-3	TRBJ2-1	CASSPSGHLYNEQFF
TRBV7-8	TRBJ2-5	CASSNERTGGETQYF
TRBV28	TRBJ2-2	CASTRGGTGELFF
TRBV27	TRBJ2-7	CASSFQRTNSYEQYF
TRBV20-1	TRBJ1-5	CSARPTGTYSNQPQHF
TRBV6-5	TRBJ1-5	CASSYGSAGQPQHF
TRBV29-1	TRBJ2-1	CSALLPLGSYNEQFF
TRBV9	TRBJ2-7	CASSVGTGVGYEQYF
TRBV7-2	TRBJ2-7	CASSLRRVDEQYF
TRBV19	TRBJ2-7	CASSIAQASSYEQYF
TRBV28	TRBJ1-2	CASSLKSGGAYGYTF
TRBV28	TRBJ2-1	CASILSLAGGRGEQFF
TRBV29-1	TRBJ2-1	CSVELENNEQFF
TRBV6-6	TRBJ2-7	CASSYYLQGIQAYEQYF
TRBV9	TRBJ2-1	CASSSGTAGGYNEQFF
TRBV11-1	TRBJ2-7	CASSPDRRDYEQYF
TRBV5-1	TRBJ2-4	CASSFRAGNPKNIQYF